The rows below give T cell receptor beta chains drawn from one sample of a study of OX40 agonist ivuxolimab in advanced cancers. The table came from immunoSEQ multiplex PCR; TCRdb's copy has only in-frame clones and leaves some out. Here the sample spans tens of thousands of clones, 94% being singletons. This specimen consisted of CD4+ or CD8+ T cells sorted from blood, obtained in a trial of the OX40 agonist ivuxolimab. The receptors shown here come from an adult with an advanced solid tumor such as melanoma, head and neck, liver or kidney cancer. Each CDR3 is given with its conserved first and last residue. Fields, in order: D gene, V gene, J gene, clone size, CDR3 DNA, CDR3 protein. The D gene is left open where the match is weak. For some rows the clone size is stated as once, few or many, or as a class when expanded; others skip it.

TRBD1	TRBV7-9	TRBJ1-3	.	TGTGCCAGCTCCTGGGGGACAGGGACTTCTGGAAACACCATATATTTT	CASSWGTGTSGNTIYF
TRBD2	TRBV27	TRBJ2-7	.	TGTGCCAGCAGTGGTAGCGGGAGAGGCTGGAACGAGCAGTACTTC	CASSGSGRGWNEQYF
.	TRBV7-2	TRBJ2-3	.	TGTGCCAGCAGCTTAGGACTAGGATACACAGATACGCAGTATTTT	CASSLGLGYTDTQYF
TRBD2	TRBV5-4	TRBJ2-5	.	TGTGCCAGCACCCGGCTAGCGGGGGGCGAAGAGACCCAGTACTTC	CASTRLAGGEETQYF
TRBD2	TRBV7-8	TRBJ2-1	.	TGTGCCAGCAGCTCCGGGACTAGCGGGATCAGGGATGAGCAGTTCTTC	CASSSGTSGIRDEQFF
.	TRBV9	TRBJ2-7	.	TGTGCCAGCAGCCCCAGACAGGAGTATTACTACGAGCAGTACTTC	CASSPRQEYYYEQYF
TRBD1	TRBV6-1	TRBJ2-3	.	TGTGCCAGCCCCGGACAGGGGGCGCGGGATACGCAGTATTTT	CASPGQGARDTQYF
TRBD2	TRBV5-1	TRBJ2-7	once	TGCGCCAGCAGCCCGGGGGGACCGACGAGCTCCTACGAGCAGTACTTC	CASSPGGPTSSYEQYF
TRBD1	TRBV4-3	TRBJ1-1	.	TGCGCCAGCAGCCAATTGGAGACAGGGGTCGAGGGCACTGAAGCTTTCTTT	CASSQLETGVEGTEAFF
.	TRBV27	TRBJ2-1	once	TGTGCCAGCGTCTTTGGAGATGAGCAGTTCTTC	CASVFGDEQFF
.	TRBV6-1	TRBJ2-5	.	TGTGCCAGCAGTGAAGCGGCGGAGACCCAGTACTTC	CASSEAAETQYF
TRBD2	TRBV6-1	TRBJ2-1	.	TGTGCCAGCAGCCTAACCGGGACTACAACAGAAGAGCAGTTCTTC	CASSLTGTTTEEQFF
.	TRBV7-8	TRBJ1-3	.	TGTGCCAGCAGCCCAATATGGGACCGGACCTCTGGAAACACCATATATTTT	CASSPIWDRTSGNTIYF
TRBD1	TRBV6-5	TRBJ2-5	.	TGTGCCAGCAGTTATCGCGCACAGGGGGCCCAAGAGACCCAGTACTTC	CASSYRAQGAQETQYF
.	TRBV7-9	TRBJ2-7	.	TGTGCCAGCAGCCGGGGTGAGCGTGAGCAGTACTTC	CASSRGEREQYF
TRBD2	TRBV5-1	TRBJ2-1	.	TGCGCCAGCAGCTTGGGGGCTAGCGGGAGGGCCAATGAGCAGTTCTTC	CASSLGASGRANEQFF
.	TRBV9	TRBJ2-5	.	TGTGCCAGCAGCCCCGGGGGCGCTCTGTACCAAGAGACCCAGTACTTC	CASSPGGALYQETQYF
TRBD2	TRBV5-6	TRBJ2-2	.	TGTGCCAGCAGCTTCGGGCAGCGGGAGGACACCGGGGAGCTGTTTTTT	CASSFGQREDTGELFF
TRBD2	TRBV6-5	TRBJ2-7	few	TGTGCCAGCAGTTCCCCTAAGCGGGAGGGATCCTACGAGCAGTACTTC	CASSSPKREGSYEQYF
.	TRBV7-7	TRBJ2-3	.	TGTGCCAGCAGCCCTGACGGTTCCCCGGATACGCAGTATTTT	CASSPDGSPDTQYF
.	TRBV29-1	TRBJ1-1	.	TGCAGCGTTCCTCTAGCGCCTCCTCTGACAAGCCCGAACACTGAAGCTTTCTTT	CSVPLAPPLTSPNTEAFF
.	TRBV15	TRBJ1-6	.	TGTGCCACCAGCAGAGACCTTCGAAGCCTTAGGGCAGGGGTCGATTCACCCCTCCACTTT	CATSRDLRSLRAGVDSPLHF
.	TRBV25-1	TRBJ2-1	.	TGTGCCAGCAGTCGCGGGACAGACTACAATGAGCAGTTCTTC	CASSRGTDYNEQFF
.	TRBV13	TRBJ2-1	.	TGTGCCAGCAGCCCCCGGAGGGGCTCCTACAATGAGCAGTTCTTC	CASSPRRGSYNEQFF
.	TRBV5-4	TRBJ1-3	.	TGTGCCTACGGCGGGGTGGAGACCTCTGGAAACACCATATATTTT	CAYGGVETSGNTIYF
.	TRBV7-8	TRBJ1-2	.	TGTGCCAGCAGCTTAGCGGATGAGGGAGGTGGCTACACCTTC	CASSLADEGGGYTF
.	TRBV27	TRBJ2-7	.	TGTGCCAGCAGTTCCTACGAGCAGTACTTC	CASSSYEQYF
.	TRBV4-1	TRBJ2-7	.	TGCGCCAGCAGCCAAGATCTCACCAGGGACGAGCAGTACTTC	CASSQDLTRDEQYF
.	TRBV2	TRBJ2-1	.	TGTGCCAGCAGCGCCGCCCAGTACGGGGTCAATGAGCAGTTCTTC	CASSAAQYGVNEQFF
.	TRBV7-6	TRBJ1-3	.	TGTGCCAGCAGCTTAGTTACAGAAGACTCTGGAAACACCATATATTTT	CASSLVTEDSGNTIYF
.	TRBV27	TRBJ2-5	.	TGTGCCAGCAGTTTATCGGGACTCAGCCAAGAGACCCAGTACTTC	CASSLSGLSQETQYF
.	TRBV4-1	TRBJ2-3	.	TGCGCCAGCAGCCAGATCGGGGTTAGCACAGATACGCAGTATTTT	CASSQIGVSTDTQYF